The 5 T cell receptor beta chains reported below all come from one sample, sequenced in a study of blood T cell repertoires in COVID-19. TCRdb's table, derived via immunoSEQ multiplex PCR, lists solely in-frame clones and lacks some. The table lists fewer than 350,000 clones, around 85% of them singletons. Sequenced: PBMCs or T cells enriched from blood (not recorded which). The receptors originated from a woman aged 25 to 39 who had been exposed to COVID-19.

The rearrangement links TRBV7-6 to TRBJ1-4; maybe TRBD1 (6 bases). Germline-derived CDR1 and CDR2 are SGHVS and FNYEAQ. The germline V and J ends were trimmed by 6 bases and 6 bases, with 23 bases remaining between them. The CDR3 has 17 amino acids. In nucleotides, the CDR3 is TGTGCCAGCAGTCCCATTGGGGACACTCCGCCCGATGAAAAACTGTTTTTT. This translates into CASSPIGDTPPDEKLFF.

The chain is built from TRBV27 and TRBJ2-7, with D tentatively TRBD1 (6 bases). In germline, CDR1 is MNHEY, CDR2 SMNVEV (reference sequence). The V end was cut by 4 bases, the J end by 2 bases, with 9 bases between. CDR3 length: 13 amino acids. The CDR3 loop reads CASSSGQPYEQYF. Here the CDR3 DNA reads TGTGCCAGCAGTTCCGGACAGCCCTACGAGCAGTACTTC.

This chain uses TRBV28 with TRBJ2-7; 9 bases are shared with TRBD2. The trim removed 5 bases at V and 7 bases at J, leaving 12 bases unmatched. The CDR3 totals 15 residues. CDR1 and CDR2 (germline): MDHEN, SYDVKM. DNA for the CDR3: TGTGCCAGCAGTGTGGCGGAAGCGGGAGGTAGGGAGCAGTACTTC. It translates to CASSVAEAGGREQYF.

This clone has only a few counts. The chain recombines TRBV4-3 with TRBJ2-1, with TRBD2 as a possible D gene (5 bases). CDR1 is LGHNA and CDR2 is YSLEER in the germline V gene. The V end lost 0 bases, the J end lost 9 bases, and 12 bases lay between the germline ends. This CDR3 comprises 14 residues. The CDR3 loop is CASSQDRTVGEQFF. In nucleotides, the CDR3 is TGCGCCAGCAGCCAAGATCGGACTGTCGGTGAGCAGTTCTTC.

The chain is built from TRBV9 and TRBJ1-6; the D gene is possibly TRBD1 (6 bases). This CDR3 contains 14 residues. Trimming shortened V by 2 bases and J by 5 bases, and 8 bases separated the two germline ends. CDR1 is SGDLS and CDR2 is YYNGEE in the germline V gene. The CDR3 nucleotides read TGTGCCAGCAGCGTCCGGGACAATAATTCACCCCTCCACTTT. Protein: CASSVRDNNSPLHF.